Sequencing of this T cell receptor beta chain was carried out in a study of T cell changes during pregnancy in multiple sclerosis. There are 13 residues in the CDR3. V was clipped by 9 bases and J by 6 bases; unmatched bases: 6. CDR1 and CDR2 (germline): ENHRY, SYGVKD. Method: immunoSEQ multiplex PCR; TCRdb's copy keeps in-frame clones and lacks some. The data hold over 70,000 clones, with 85% to 95% observed a single time. The TCR comes from a female donor in good health, enrolled as a control in a pregnancy study. J is TRBJ2-3 and V is TRBV10-3; TRBD1 agrees at 10 bases. The sample consisted of peripheral blood, taken in the third trimester of pregnancy. CDR3 nucleotide sequence: TGTGCCATGGGCGGGACAGGGGTTGATACGCAGTATTTT. Translation: CAMGGTGVDTQYF.